A selection of T cell receptor beta chains follows, all from one sample in a study of blood T cell repertoires in COVID-19. Some clones are missing from TCRdb's copy, which holds only in-frame ones; the method was immunoSEQ multiplex PCR. Of approximately 400,000 clones listed, 88% are singletons. The sequencing input was PBMCs or T cells enriched from blood (not recorded which). These receptors came from a woman aged 18 to 35 who had recovered from COVID-19. The CDR3 runs from the conserved cysteine through the conserved F or W. D genes are given only for firm matches. Some rows mark clone size as missing; the rest say once, few, many or name a class of expanded clone.

clone_size	v_call	d_call	j_call	cdr3_nt	cdr3_aa
once	TRBV7-3	TRBD1	TRBJ2-5	TGTGCCAGCAGCTCGGCAGGGGGCCAGGGTGAGACCCAGTACTTC	CASSSAGGQGETQYF
NA	TRBV29-1	TRBD2	TRBJ2-1	TGCAGCGTTGAAGGTCTAGCGGGGGCCTCACGGAGCTACAATGAGCAGTTCTTC	CSVEGLAGASRSYNEQFF
NA	TRBV5-1	TRBD2	TRBJ2-3	TGCGCCAGCAGCTATCTAGCGGGGGGGATATCAACAGATACGCAGTATTTT	CASSYLAGGISTDTQYF
NA	TRBV29-1	NA	TRBJ1-1	TGCAGCGTTGAACGAGACAGAGCGGCTTTCTTT	CSVERDRAAFF
NA	TRBV28	TRBD1	TRBJ2-4	TGTGCCAGCAGCGAACTGGGACAGCTTCTAGCCAAAAACATTCAGTACTTC	CASSELGQLLAKNIQYF
NA	TRBV10-3	TRBD1	TRBJ2-3	TGTGCCATCGGGGCAGGGGGTCCAGATACGCAGTATTTT	CAIGAGGPDTQYF
once	TRBV5-1	NA	TRBJ2-7	TGCGCCAGCAGCTTGGGGTCTACGAGCTCCTACGAGCAGTACTTC	CASSLGSTSSYEQYF
NA	TRBV14	TRBD1	TRBJ2-1	TGTGCCAGCAGCCAAGTCGCAGGGGGCTCCTACAATGAGCAGTTCTTC	CASSQVAGGSYNEQFF
NA	TRBV6-2/TRBV6-3	TRBD2	TRBJ2-4	TGTGCCAGCAGTTACATGGTTGGACTAGCGGGGCCCCTAGCCAAAAACATTCAGTACTTC	CASSYMVGLAGPLAKNIQYF
NA	TRBV20-1	NA	TRBJ1-2	TGCAGTGCTAGCCTATTAATTGGCTACACCTTC	CSASLLIGYTF
NA	TRBV25-1	TRBD1	TRBJ1-2	TGTGCCAGCAGTGACCCAGGGGGCTACCGGGGCTACACCTTC	CASSDPGGYRGYTF
NA	TRBV28	NA	TRBJ2-7	TGTGCCAGCAGTTTAAGTCCGGGGGGCCACGAGCAGTACTTC	CASSLSPGGHEQYF
NA	TRBV30	TRBD2	TRBJ2-7	TGTGCCTGGAGTACCATGGGGGGGGTTGGCTACGAGCAGTACTTC	CAWSTMGGVGYEQYF
NA	TRBV3-1/TRBV3-2	NA	TRBJ2-5	TGTGCCAGCAGCCAAGATTTCGGGGAGACCCAGTACTTC	CASSQDFGETQYF
NA	TRBV7-6	NA	TRBJ2-4	TGTGCCAGCAGTCCGCGTACAGGGCGTGGGGCCAAAAACATTCAGTACTTC	CASSPRTGRGAKNIQYF
NA	TRBV11-2	TRBD2	TRBJ2-3	TGTGCCAGCAGCCCGGGGACTAGCGGAAACACAGATACGCAGTATTTT	CASSPGTSGNTDTQYF
once	TRBV10-1	NA	TRBJ2-1	TGCGCCAGCAGCCGTCTTAGCGGTAGCTCCTACAATGAGCAGTTCTTC	CASSRLSGSSYNEQFF
NA	TRBV19	TRBD1	TRBJ2-3	TGTGCCAGTATGGGGCAGGGGGCAGGCGGAGATACGCAGTATTTT	CASMGQGAGGDTQYF
few	TRBV12-3/TRBV12-4	NA	TRBJ1-1	TGTGCCAGCAGCCATAAGAGGGCTGAAGCTTTCTTT	CASSHKRAEAFF